This T cell receptor (beta chain) was identified during a study of T cell responses to AZD1222 COVID-19 vaccine. Study-wide background: Pooled together were second doses at about 4 or about 12 weeks.

The table came from immunoSEQ multiplex PCR; TCRdb's copy has only in-frame clones and leaves some out. The sample includes some 150,000 clones, approximately 92% seen only once; the top ten take 4% to 5.5%. This CDR3 spans 13 amino acids. Trimming took 6 bases from V and 4 from J; bases not matched to a gene: 5. As concerns this clone: The antigen is undetermined.

Study-wide results and limits: Just six people given AZD1222 tested seropositive at baseline. It should be noted that donors were predominantly white British and more often female, and clonal diversity was possibly underestimated. Unmutated variant regions are reportedly the target of nearly half of TCRs that are spike-specific.

The chain carries TRBV12-3 or TRBV12-4 and TRBJ1-2; 7 nucleotides line up with TRBD1. The TCR sequence derives from an adult in good health. The sequencing here drew on peripheral blood, taken on day 0 of AZD1222 vaccination. Here the CDR3 DNA reads TGTGCCAGCAGGCCGGGACAGCCCTATGGCTACACCTTC. Encoded protein: CASRPGQPYGYTF.